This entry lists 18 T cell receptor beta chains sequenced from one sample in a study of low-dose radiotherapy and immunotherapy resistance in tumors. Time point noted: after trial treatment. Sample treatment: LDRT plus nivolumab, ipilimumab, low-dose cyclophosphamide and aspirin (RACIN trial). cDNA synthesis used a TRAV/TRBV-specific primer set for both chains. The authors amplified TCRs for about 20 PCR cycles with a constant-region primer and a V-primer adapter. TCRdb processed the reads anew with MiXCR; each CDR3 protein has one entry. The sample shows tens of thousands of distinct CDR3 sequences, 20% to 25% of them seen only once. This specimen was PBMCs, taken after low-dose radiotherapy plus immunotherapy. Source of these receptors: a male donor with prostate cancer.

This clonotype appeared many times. The CDR3 nucleotides read TGTGCCAGCAGGCGAGGACAGGGGGGAACCGGGGAGCTGTTTTTT. This codes for CASRRGQGGTGELFF. V usage is TRBV6-2 or TRBV6-3 and J usage is TRBJ2-2, with 10 bases that match TRBD1. CDR1 and CDR2 (germline): MNHEY, SVGEGT. The CDR3 extends over 15 amino acids. Unmatched junction bases numbered 6, after V lost 6 bases and J lost 5 bases.

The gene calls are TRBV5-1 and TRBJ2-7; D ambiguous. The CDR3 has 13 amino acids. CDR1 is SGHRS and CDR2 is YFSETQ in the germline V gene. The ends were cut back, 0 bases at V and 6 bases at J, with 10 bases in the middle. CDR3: CASSLEIPLEQYF. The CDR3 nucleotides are TGCGCCAGCAGCTTGGAGATCCCTCTCGAGCAGTACTTC.

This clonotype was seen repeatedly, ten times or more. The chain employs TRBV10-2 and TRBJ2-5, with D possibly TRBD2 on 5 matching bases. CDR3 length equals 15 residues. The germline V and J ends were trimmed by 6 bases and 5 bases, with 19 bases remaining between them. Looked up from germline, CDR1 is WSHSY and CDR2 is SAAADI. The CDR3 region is CASRISARPSETQYF. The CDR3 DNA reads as TGCGCCAGCAGGATTAGCGCGAGGCCCTCGGAGACCCAGTACTTC.

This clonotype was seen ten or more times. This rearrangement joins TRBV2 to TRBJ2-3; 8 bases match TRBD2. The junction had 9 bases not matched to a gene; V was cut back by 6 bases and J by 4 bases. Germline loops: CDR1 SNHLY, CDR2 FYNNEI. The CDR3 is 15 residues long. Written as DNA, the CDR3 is TGTGCCAGCAGGGGTCCAGCGGGAGAGGCAGATACGCAGTATTTT. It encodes CASRGPAGEADTQYF.

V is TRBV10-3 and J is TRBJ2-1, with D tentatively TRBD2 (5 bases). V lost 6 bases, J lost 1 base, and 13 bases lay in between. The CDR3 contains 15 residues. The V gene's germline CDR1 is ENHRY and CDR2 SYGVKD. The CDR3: CAISSTSGSYNEQFF. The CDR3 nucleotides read TGTGCCATCAGCTCAACCAGCGGATCCTACAATGAGCAGTTCTTC.

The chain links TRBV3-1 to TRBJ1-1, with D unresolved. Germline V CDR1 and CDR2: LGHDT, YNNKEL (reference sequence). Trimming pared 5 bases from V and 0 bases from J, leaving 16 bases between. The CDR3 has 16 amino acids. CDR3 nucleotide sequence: TGTGCCAGCAGCAAATACGCAGGACTCATGAACACTGAAGCTTTCTTT. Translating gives CASSKYAGLMNTEAFF. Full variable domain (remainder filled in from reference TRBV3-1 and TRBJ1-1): DTAVSQTPKYLVTQMGNDKSIKCEQNLGHDTMYWYKQDSKKFLKIMFSYNNKELIINETVPNRFSPKSPDKAHLNLHINSLELGDSAVYFCASSKYAGLMNTEAFFGQGTRLTVV.

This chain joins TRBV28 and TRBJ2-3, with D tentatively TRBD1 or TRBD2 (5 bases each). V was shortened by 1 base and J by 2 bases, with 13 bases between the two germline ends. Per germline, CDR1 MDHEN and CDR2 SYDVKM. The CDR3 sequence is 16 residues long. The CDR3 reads CASSLSRAGTTDTQYF. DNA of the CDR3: TGTGCCAGCAGTTTATCCCGCGCCGGGACCACAGATACGCAGTATTTT.

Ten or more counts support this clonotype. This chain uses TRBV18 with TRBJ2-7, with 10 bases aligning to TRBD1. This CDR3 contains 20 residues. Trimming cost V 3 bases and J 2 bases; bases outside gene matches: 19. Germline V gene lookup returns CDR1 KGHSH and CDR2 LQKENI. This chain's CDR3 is CASSPWGASFGQGGTYEQYF. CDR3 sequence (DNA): TGTGCCAGCTCACCTTGGGGGGCCAGTTTCGGACAGGGGGGGACCTACGAGCAGTACTTC.

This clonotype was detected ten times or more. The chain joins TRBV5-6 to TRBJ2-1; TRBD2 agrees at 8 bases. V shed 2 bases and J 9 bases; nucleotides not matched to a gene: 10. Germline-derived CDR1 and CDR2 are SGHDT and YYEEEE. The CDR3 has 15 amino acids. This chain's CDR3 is CASSFRGLGKPEQFF. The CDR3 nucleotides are TGTGCCAGCAGCTTTAGGGGACTAGGAAAGCCTGAGCAGTTCTTC.

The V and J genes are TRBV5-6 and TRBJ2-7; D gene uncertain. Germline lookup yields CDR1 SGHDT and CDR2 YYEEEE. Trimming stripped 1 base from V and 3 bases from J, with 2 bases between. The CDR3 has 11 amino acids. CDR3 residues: CASSLNYEQYF. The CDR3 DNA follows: TGTGCCAGCAGCTTGAACTACGAGCAGTACTTC.

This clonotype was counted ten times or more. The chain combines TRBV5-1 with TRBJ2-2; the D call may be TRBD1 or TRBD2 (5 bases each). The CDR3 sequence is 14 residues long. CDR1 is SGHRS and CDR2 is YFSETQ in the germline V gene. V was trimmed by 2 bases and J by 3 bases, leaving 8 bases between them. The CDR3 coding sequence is TGCGCCAGCAGCTTAAGGGACGACACCGGGGAGCTGTTTTTT. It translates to CASSLRDDTGELFF.

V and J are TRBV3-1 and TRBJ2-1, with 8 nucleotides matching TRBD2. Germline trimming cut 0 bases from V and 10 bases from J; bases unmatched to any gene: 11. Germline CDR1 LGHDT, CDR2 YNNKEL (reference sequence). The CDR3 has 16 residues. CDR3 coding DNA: TGTGCCAGCAGCCAAGATGGAGCGGGGGCTGGCGGGGAGCAGTTCTTC. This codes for CASSQDGAGAGGEQFF.

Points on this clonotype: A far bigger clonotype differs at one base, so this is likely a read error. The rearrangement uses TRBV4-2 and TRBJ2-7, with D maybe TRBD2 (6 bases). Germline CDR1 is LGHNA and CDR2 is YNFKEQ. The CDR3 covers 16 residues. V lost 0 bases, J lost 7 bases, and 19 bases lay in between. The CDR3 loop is CASSQDGLSVGNEQYF. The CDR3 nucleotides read TGTGCCAGCAGCCAAGATGGACTATCCGTGGGGAATGAGCAGTACTTC.

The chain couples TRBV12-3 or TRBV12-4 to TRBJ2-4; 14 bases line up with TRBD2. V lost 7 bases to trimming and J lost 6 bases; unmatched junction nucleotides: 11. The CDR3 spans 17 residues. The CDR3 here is CASKSGTSGRIGNIQYF. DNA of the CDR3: TGTGCCAGCAAATCCGGGACTAGCGGGAGAATCGGAAACATTCAGTACTTC.

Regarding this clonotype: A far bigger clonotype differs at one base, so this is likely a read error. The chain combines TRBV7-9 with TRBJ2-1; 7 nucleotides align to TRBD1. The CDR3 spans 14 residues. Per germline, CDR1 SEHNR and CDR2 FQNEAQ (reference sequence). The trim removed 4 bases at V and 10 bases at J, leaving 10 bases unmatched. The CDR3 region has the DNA TGTGCCAGCAGCTCGCACCCGGGACAGTACGAGCAGTTCTTC. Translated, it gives CASSSHPGQYEQFF.

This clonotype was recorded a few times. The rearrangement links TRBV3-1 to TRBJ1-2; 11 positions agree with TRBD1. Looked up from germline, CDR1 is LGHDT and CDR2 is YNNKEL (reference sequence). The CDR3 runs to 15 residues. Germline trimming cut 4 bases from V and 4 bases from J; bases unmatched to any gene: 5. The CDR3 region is CASSLGTGGPYGYTF. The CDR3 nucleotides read TGTGCCAGCAGCCTCGGGACAGGGGGGCCCTATGGCTACACCTTC.

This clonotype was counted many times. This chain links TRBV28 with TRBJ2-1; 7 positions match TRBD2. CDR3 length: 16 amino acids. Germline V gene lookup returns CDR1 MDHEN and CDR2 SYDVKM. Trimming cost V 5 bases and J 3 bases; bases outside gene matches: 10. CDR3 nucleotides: TGTGCCAGCAGTCCCCCTGGCGGGAGTGGCTACAATGAGCAGTTCTTC. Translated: CASSPPGGSGYNEQFF.

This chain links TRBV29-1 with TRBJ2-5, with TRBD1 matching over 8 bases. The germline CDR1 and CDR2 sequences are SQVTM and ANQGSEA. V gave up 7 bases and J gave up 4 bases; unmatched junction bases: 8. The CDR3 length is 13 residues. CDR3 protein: CSAGTGSRETQYF. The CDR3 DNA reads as TGCAGCGCCGGGACAGGTTCCAGAGAGACCCAGTACTTC.